These T cell receptor beta chains were read from a single sample in a study of T-cell reconstitution after alpha-beta-depleted transplantation in children. TCRdb reanalysed the PCR reads using MiXCR and keeps one entry per CDR3 protein. The sample holds approximately 50,000 distinct CDR3 sequences, under 6.5% seen once. Sample: PBMCs, mostly from graft donor cells, taken 60 days after TCRalphabeta/CD19-depleted stem cell transplant. Receptors originate from a female patient between 2 and 15 years old who had a stem cell transplant for aplastic anemia, so the T cells may come from the graft donor. Each CDR3 is given with its conserved first and last residue. Each record gives: clone size, D gene, J gene, V gene, CDR3 protein, CDR3 DNA. D genes are given only for firm matches. Clone size is shown for a subset of rows, as once, few, many or a class of expanded clone.

many | . | TRBJ2-5 | TRBV13 | CASSPRTTKGTQYF | TGTGCCAGCAGCCCGAGGACGACTAAGGGGACCCAGTACTTC
few | . | TRBJ2-3 | TRBV5-1 | CASSSALLRGTDTQYF | TGCGCCAGCAGCTCGGCCCTTTTACGGGGCACAGATACGCAGTATTTT
few | TRBD2 | TRBJ2-3 | TRBV12-3/TRBV12-4 | CASRYSGGATDTQYF | TGTGCCAGCAGATATAGCGGGGGGGCCACAGATACGCAGTATTTT
. | . | TRBJ2-2 | TRBV11-1 | CASSLAQGGTGELFF | TGTGCCAGCAGCTTAGCGCAGGGAGGCACCGGGGAGCTGTTTTTT
many | TRBD2 | TRBJ2-3 | TRBV12-3/TRBV12-4 | CASSSLAGGNTDTQYF | TGTGCCAGCAGTTCATTAGCGGGAGGGAACACAGATACGCAGTATTTT
many | . | TRBJ1-1 | TRBV20-1 | CSATRDPGNTEAFF | TGCAGTGCTACCAGGGACCCGGGCAACACTGAAGCTTTCTTT
many | . | TRBJ1-1 | TRBV7-9 | CASSLELTEAFF | TGTGCCAGCAGCTTAGAATTGACGGAAGCTTTCTTT
many | TRBD1 | TRBJ2-7 | TRBV28 | CASSLPVRQGWWEQYF | TGTGCCAGCAGTTTACCGGTGAGACAGGGCTGGTGGGAGCAGTACTTC
many | . | TRBJ2-1 | TRBV7-2 | CAIRRDGAYNEQFF | TGTGCCATCCGGCGGGACGGGGCCTACAATGAGCAGTTCTTC
many | TRBD2 | TRBJ2-3 | TRBV29-1 | CSVAGTRAYTQYF | TGCAGCGTGGCCGGGACTAGGGCCTATACGCAGTATTTT
many | . | TRBJ2-7 | TRBV6-9 | CASSILKRQLTYEQYF | TGTGCCAGCAGTATATTAAAGCGGCAGCTAACCTACGAGCAGTACTTC
many | TRBD2 | TRBJ2-1 | TRBV30 | CAWSSGRSLNYNEQFF | TGTGCCTGGAGTAGCGGGAGATCCCTGAACTACAATGAGCAGTTCTTC
many | TRBD2 | TRBJ2-7 | TRBV12-3/TRBV12-4 | CASRISGGDPTLYF | TGTGCCAGCAGAATAAGCGGGGGGGACCCGACTTTGTACTTC
many | . | TRBJ2-3 | TRBV11-1 | CASSPGMDTQYF | TGTGCCAGCAGCCCGGGGATGGATACGCAGTATTTT
few | . | TRBJ2-2 | TRBV30 | CAWSPWSANTGELFF | TGTGCCTGGAGTCCATGGTCAGCGAACACCGGGGAGCTGTTTTTT
few | . | TRBJ2-3 | TRBV7-3 | CASSSTPGMSQYF | TGTGCCAGCAGCTCGACGCCCGGCATGTCGCAGTATTTT
many | . | TRBJ2-1 | TRBV29-1 | CSAPVAYPSYNEQFF | TGCAGCGCACCAGTCGCCTACCCCTCCTACAATGAGCAGTTCTTC
many | . | TRBJ1-2 | TRBV28 | CASSPPYNYGYTF | TGTGCCAGCAGTCCCCCGTATAACTATGGCTACACCTTC
many | . | TRBJ1-5 | TRBV9 | CASSSGPGGNQPQHF | TGTGCCAGCAGCTCAGGACCCGGGGGGAATCAGCCCCAGCATTTT
many | TRBD2 | TRBJ2-7 | TRBV2 | CASYDRGRSSGSLHSYEQYF | TGTGCCAGCTACGACAGGGGCAGGTCTAGCGGGAGTCTACACTCCTACGAGCAGTACTTC
. | . | TRBJ1-2 | TRBV6-2/TRBV6-3 | CASRDGVLGVGYTF | TGTGCCAGCAGGGACGGAGTCCTGGGGGTCGGCTACACCTTC
. | TRBD1 | TRBJ1-2 | TRBV2 | CASSLDRGQANYGYTF | TGTGCCAGCAGTCTGGACAGGGGGCAGGCTAACTATGGCTACACCTTC
many | . | TRBJ2-3 | TRBV6-1 | CANGSGPDTQYF | TGTGCCAACGGGAGTGGGCCAGATACGCAGTATTTT
many | TRBD2 | TRBJ2-1 | TRBV6-5 | CASRSGSSSYNEQFF | TGTGCCAGCAGGAGCGGGAGTAGCTCCTACAATGAGCAGTTCTTC
few | TRBD1 | TRBJ2-5 | TRBV5-1 | CASSFLTGSFGETQYF | TGCGCCAGCAGCTTTTTGACAGGGAGTTTTGGGGAGACCCAGTACTTC
many | . | TRBJ2-3 | TRBV7-9 | CASSLTGTDTQYF | TGTGCCAGCAGCTTAACAGGGACAGATACGCAGTATTTT
. | TRBD1 | TRBJ1-1 | TRBV6-5 | CASSYSLNLRTGWNTEAFF | TGTGCCAGCAGTTACTCCCTAAACTTAAGGACAGGTTGGAACACTGAAGCTTTCTTT
many | . | TRBJ2-2 | TRBV12-3/TRBV12-4 | CATHPPGSKTGELFF | TGTGCCACCCATCCCCCCGGGAGTAAGACCGGGGAGCTGTTTTTT
many | . | TRBJ2-2 | TRBV12-3/TRBV12-4 | CASFFYTGELFF | TGTGCCAGCTTCTTTTACACCGGGGAGCTGTTTTTT
many | . | TRBJ1-1 | TRBV5-1 | CASSSNLNTEAFF | TGCGCCAGCAGCTCCAATCTGAACACTGAAGCTTTCTTT
. | TRBD2 | TRBJ2-7 | TRBV28 | CASSFGLAGTLEQYF | TGTGCCAGCAGTTTCGGACTAGCGGGGACTTTGGAGCAGTACTTC
many | . | TRBJ1-4 | TRBV20-1 | CSARRPLNEKLFF | TGCAGTGCTAGACGACCCCTTAATGAAAAACTGTTTTTT
many | TRBD1 | TRBJ1-1 | TRBV10-3 | CAISRDRVGTEAFF | TGTGCCATCAGCCGGGACAGGGTTGGCACTGAAGCTTTCTTT
few | TRBD2 | TRBJ2-7 | TRBV6-1 | CASSPRHSGRVREQYF | TGTGCCAGCAGTCCCAGGCATAGCGGGAGGGTGAGGGAGCAGTACTTC
many | TRBD2 | TRBJ2-1 | TRBV5-3 | CARSWPAGLAESSYNEQFF | TGTGCCAGAAGCTGGCCTGCTGGACTAGCAGAAAGCTCCTACAATGAGCAGTTCTTC
many | TRBD1 | TRBJ1-1 | TRBV12-3/TRBV12-4 | CASSLLGQGRTEVFF | TGTGCCAGCAGTTTATTAGGACAGGGGAGGACTGAAGTTTTCTTT
. | TRBD2 | TRBJ2-7 | TRBV3-1 | CASSATSGGAEQYF | TGTGCCAGCAGCGCCACTAGCGGGGGGGCCGAGCAGTACTTC
many | TRBD2 | TRBJ2-5 | TRBV20-1 | CSARRAGEEETQYF | TGCAGTGCTAGAAGAGCGGGAGAGGAAGAGACCCAGTACTTC
many | . | TRBJ1-1 | TRBV6-6 | CASSYRGGNTEAFF | TGTGCCAGCAGTTACAGAGGGGGTAACACTGAAGCTTTCTTT
. | TRBD1 | TRBJ2-5 | TRBV7-2 | CASSWTGMGETQYF | TGTGCCAGCAGCTGGACAGGGATGGGAGAGACCCAGTACTTC
many | TRBD1 | TRBJ1-1 | TRBV10-3 | CAISERTGGMGTEAFF | TGTGCCATCAGTGAGCGTACAGGGGGAATGGGGACTGAAGCTTTCTTT
many | TRBD1 | TRBJ1-1 | TRBV7-9 | CASRPQGVTEAFF | TGTGCCAGCAGGCCACAGGGGGTAACTGAAGCTTTCTTT
many | TRBD2 | TRBJ2-7 | TRBV3-1 | CASSLWTSDEQYF | TGTGCCAGCAGCCTCTGGACTAGCGACGAGCAGTACTTC
few | . | TRBJ2-5 | TRBV5-5 | CASSTLGTREETQYF | TGTGCCAGCAGCACGCTTGGGACAAGAGAAGAGACCCAGTACTTC
many | TRBD2 | TRBJ2-4 | TRBV6-5 | CASSPSGAKNIQYF | TGTGCCAGCAGCCCTAGCGGAGCCAAAAACATTCAGTACTTC
many | TRBD1 | TRBJ2-2 | TRBV6-2/TRBV6-3 | CASRDTGANTGELFF | TGTGCCAGCAGGGATACAGGGGCGAACACCGGGGAGCTGTTTTTT
few | . | TRBJ1-2 | TRBV6-2/TRBV6-3 | CASSYSLTGLDGYTF | TGTGCCAGCAGTTACTCGCTTACAGGGTTGGATGGCTACACCTTC
. | TRBD2 | TRBJ2-7 | TRBV6-4 | CTRRLAGGYPYEQYF | TGTACCAGGAGGCTAGCGGGGGGCTATCCCTACGAGCAGTACTTC
many | . | TRBJ2-2 | TRBV9 | CASSYRVFTGELFF | TGTGCCAGCAGTTACAGGGTATTCACCGGGGAGCTGTTTTTT
many | TRBD2 | TRBJ2-7 | TRBV20-1 | CSVASGFDEQYF | TGCAGTGTGGCTAGCGGATTCGACGAGCAGTACTTC
many | . | TRBJ2-2 | TRBV20-1 | CSTKRTGELFF | TGCAGTACTAAGAGAACCGGGGAGCTGTTTTTT
. | TRBD2 | TRBJ2-3 | TRBV4-1 | CASSQEGRGNTQYF | TGCGCCAGCAGCCAAGAGGGGCGGGGGAATACGCAGTATTTT
. | . | TRBJ1-1 | TRBV18 | CASSPNWDTEAFF | TGTGCCAGCTCACCAAATTGGGACACTGAAGCTTTCTTT
many | TRBD1 | TRBJ2-7 | TRBV12-3/TRBV12-4 | CASSKGSGQGSYEQYF | TGTGCCAGCAGTAAAGGTTCGGGACAGGGATCCTACGAGCAGTACTTC
. | TRBD1 | TRBJ2-7 | TRBV19 | CASSRNRGPYEQYF | TGTGCCAGTAGTAGGAACAGGGGCCCGTACGAGCAGTACTTC
many | . | TRBJ2-6 | TRBV12-3/TRBV12-4 | CASSLAGANVLTF | TGTGCCAGCAGTTTGGCTGGGGCCAACGTCCTGACTTTC
. | . | TRBJ1-6 | TRBV3-1 | CASSQVGRESPLHF | TGTGCCAGCAGCCAAGTCGGCAGGGAATCACCCCTCCACTTT
. | TRBD2 | TRBJ2-3 | TRBV11-2 | CASSFSASLDHGGNTQYF | TGTGCCAGCAGCTTTAGCGCTTCGTTGGACCACGGGGGGAATACGCAGTATTTT